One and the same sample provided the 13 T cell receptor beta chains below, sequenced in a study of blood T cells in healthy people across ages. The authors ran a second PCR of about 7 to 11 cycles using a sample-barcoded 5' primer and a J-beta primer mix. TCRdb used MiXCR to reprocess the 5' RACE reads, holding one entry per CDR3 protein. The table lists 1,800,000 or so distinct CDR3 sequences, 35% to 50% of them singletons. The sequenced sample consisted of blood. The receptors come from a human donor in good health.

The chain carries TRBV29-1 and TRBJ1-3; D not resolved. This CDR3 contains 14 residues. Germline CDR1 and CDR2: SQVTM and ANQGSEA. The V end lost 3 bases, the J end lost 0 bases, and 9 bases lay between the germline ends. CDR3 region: CSVDRTRSGNTIYF. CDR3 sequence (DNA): TGCAGCGTTGATCGGACCCGCTCTGGAAACACCATATATTTT.

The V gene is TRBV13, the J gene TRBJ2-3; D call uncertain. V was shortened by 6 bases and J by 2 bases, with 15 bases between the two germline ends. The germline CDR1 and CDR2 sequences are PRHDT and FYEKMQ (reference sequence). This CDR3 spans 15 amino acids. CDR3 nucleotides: TGTGCCAGCAGTCTCACGCAACCACCCACAGATACGCAGTATTTT. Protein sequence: CASSLTQPPTDTQYF.

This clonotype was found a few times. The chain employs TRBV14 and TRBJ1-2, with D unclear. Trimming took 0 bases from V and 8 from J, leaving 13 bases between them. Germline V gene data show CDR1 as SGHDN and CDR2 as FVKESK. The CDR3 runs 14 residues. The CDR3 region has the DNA TGTGCCAGCAGCCAAGATTGGGGTTACTTAGGCTACACCTTC. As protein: CASSQDWGYLGYTF.

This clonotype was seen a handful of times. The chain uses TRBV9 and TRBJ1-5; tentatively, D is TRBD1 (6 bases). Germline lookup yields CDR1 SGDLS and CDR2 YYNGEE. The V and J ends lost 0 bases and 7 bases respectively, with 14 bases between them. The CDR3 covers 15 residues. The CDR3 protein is CASSVDGGQGQPQHF. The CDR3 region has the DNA TGTGCCAGCAGCGTAGATGGGGGGCAGGGGCAGCCCCAGCATTTT. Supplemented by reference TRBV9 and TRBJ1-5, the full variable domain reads DSGVTQTPKHLITATGQRVTLRCSPRSGDLSVYWYQQSLDQGLQFLIQYYNGEERAKGNILERFSAQQFPDLHSELNLSSLELGDSALYFCASSVDGGQGQPQHFGDGTRLSIL.

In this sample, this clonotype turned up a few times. CDR3 sequence (DNA): TGTGCCAGCAGTAGCCGGCCGGGACAGGGGGCCGCCAATCAGCCCCAGCATTTT. This encodes CASSSRPGQGAANQPQHF. V and J are TRBV6-2 or TRBV6-3 and TRBJ1-5; TRBD1 agrees at 12 bases. The germline V gene encodes CDR1 MNHEY and CDR2 SVGEGT. CDR3 size: 18 residues. J lost 3 bases, V lost 5 bases, and 11 bases had no gene match.

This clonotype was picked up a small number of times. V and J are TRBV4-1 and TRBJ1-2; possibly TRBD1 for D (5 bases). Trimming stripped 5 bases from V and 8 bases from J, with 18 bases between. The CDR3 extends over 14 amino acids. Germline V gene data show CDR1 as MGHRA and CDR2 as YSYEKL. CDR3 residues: CASSGPGSSPGYTF. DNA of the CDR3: TGCGCCAGCAGCGGCCCAGGGTCCTCCCCGGGCTACACCTTC.

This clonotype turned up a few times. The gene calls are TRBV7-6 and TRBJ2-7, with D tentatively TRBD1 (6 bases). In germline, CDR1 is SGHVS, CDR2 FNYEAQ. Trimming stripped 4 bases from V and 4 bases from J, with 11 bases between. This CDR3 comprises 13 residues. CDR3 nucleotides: TGTGCCAGCAGCTCCAGACAGGAGTACGAGCAGTACTTC. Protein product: CASSSRQEYEQYF.

CDR3 region: CSVSSRGETQYF. The CDR3 DNA reads as TGCAGCGTGTCTTCGAGGGGAGAGACCCAGTACTTC. The rearrangement joins TRBV29-1 to TRBJ2-5, with D possibly being TRBD1 or TRBD2 (5 bases each). Looked up from germline, CDR1 is SQVTM and CDR2 is ANQGSEA. The CDR3 length is 12 residues. V lost 6 bases to trimming and J lost 4 bases, with 12 bases between them.

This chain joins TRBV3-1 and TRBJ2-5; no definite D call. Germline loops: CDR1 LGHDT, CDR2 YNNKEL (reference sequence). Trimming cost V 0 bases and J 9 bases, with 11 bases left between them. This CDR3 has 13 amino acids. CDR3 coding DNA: TGTGCCAGCAGCCAAGATCGTGGCTTTGCCCAGTACTTC. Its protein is CASSQDRGFAQYF.

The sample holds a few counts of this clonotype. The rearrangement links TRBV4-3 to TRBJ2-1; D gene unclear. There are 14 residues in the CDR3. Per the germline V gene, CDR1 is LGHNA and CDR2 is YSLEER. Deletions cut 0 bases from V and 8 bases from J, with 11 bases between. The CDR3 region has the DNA TGCGCCAGCAGCCAAGATGTCCTCCGCCATGAGCAGTTCTTC. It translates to CASSQDVLRHEQFF.

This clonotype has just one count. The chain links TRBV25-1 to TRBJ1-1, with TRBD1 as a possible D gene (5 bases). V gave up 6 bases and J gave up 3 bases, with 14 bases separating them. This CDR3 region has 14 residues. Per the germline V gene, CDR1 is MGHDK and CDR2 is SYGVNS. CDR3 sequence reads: CASRRWARDTEAFF. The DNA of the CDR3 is TGTGCCAGCAGGAGATGGGCCAGGGACACTGAAGCTTTCTTT.

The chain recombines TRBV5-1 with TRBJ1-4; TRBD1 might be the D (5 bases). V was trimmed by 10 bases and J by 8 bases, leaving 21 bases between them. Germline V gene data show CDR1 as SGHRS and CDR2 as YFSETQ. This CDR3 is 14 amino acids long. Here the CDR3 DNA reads TGCGCCGGGAAGGCGGCGGGACGAGGAGAAAAACTGTTTTTT. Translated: CAGKAAGRGEKLFF.

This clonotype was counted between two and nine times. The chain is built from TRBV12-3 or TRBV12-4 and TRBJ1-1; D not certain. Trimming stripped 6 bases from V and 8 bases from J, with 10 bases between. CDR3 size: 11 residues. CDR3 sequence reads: CASSPDVEAFF. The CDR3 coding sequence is TGTGCCAGCAGCCCCGACGTAGAAGCTTTCTTT.